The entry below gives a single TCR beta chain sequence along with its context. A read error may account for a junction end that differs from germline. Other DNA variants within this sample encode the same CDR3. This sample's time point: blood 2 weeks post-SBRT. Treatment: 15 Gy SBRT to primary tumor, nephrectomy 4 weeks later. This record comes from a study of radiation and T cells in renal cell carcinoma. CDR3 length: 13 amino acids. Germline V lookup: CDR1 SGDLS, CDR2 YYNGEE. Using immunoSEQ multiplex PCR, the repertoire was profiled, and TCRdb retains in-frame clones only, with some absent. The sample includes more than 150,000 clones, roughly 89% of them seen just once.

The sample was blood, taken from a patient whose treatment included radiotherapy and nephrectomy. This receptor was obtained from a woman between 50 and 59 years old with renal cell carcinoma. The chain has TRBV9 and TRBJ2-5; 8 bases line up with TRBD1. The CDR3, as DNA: TGCGCCAGCAGCGGACAGGGAAGAGAGACCCAGTACTTC. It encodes CASSGQGRETQYF.